One and the same sample provided the 9 T cell receptor beta chains below, sequenced in a study of CD8+CD57+ T cells in acquired aplastic anemia. All sequencing subjects had displayed CD8+CD57+ cell expansion on flow cytometry. Genomic DNA acted as the template from which TCR beta VDJ combination and CDR3 sequence profiling were carried out. Each CDR3 protein is one row after TCRdb ran MiXCR on the reads. Among some 180,000 distinct CDR3 sequences listed, about three fifths were seen once. The sample was sorted CD4+, CD8+, or CD8+CD57+ T cells (not recorded which) from PBMCs. The receptors here all came from a human donor with aplastic anemia.

The gene calls are TRBV5-6 and TRBJ2-7; D may correspond to TRBD1 or TRBD2 (5 bases each). Per germline, CDR1 SGHDT and CDR2 YYEEEE. The V gene lost 4 bases and the J gene lost 4 bases, with 18 bases spanning the gap. This CDR3 region has 15 residues. The CDR3 loop is CASSALGDAFYEQYF. The CDR3 DNA sequence: TGTGCCAGCAGCGCGCTGGGGGACGCCTTTTACGAGCAGTACTTC.

V is TRBV5-1 and J is TRBJ2-1; TRBD2 aligns across 10 bases. Germline CDR1 SGHRS, CDR2 YFSETQ. The CDR3 length is 14 residues. With 5 bases clipped from V and 6 bases from J, the junction kept 5 bases outside the gene matches. CDR3 sequence reads: CASRVGLARNEQFF. The CDR3, as DNA: TGCGCCAGCAGGGTGGGACTAGCGCGCAATGAGCAGTTCTTC.

The V call is TRBV24-1, the J call TRBJ1-2; D not resolved. This CDR3 has 12 amino acids. Trimming took 9 bases from V and 2 from J, leaving 9 bases between them. The germline CDR1 and CDR2 sequences are KGHDR and SFDVKD. The CDR3 region is CATGKSNYGYTF. The DNA for the CDR3 is TGTGCCACCGGTAAGTCGAACTATGGCTACACCTTC.

The V call is TRBV2, the J call TRBJ2-5; D is unclear. This CDR3 region has 11 residues. Germline V gene data show CDR1 as SNHLY and CDR2 as FYNNEI. Trimming took off 8 bases at V and 2 bases at J, with 6 bases between the two ends. Here the CDR3 reads CASDQQETQYF. The CDR3 nucleotides are TGTGCCAGCGATCAGCAAGAGACCCAGTACTTC.

This clonotype was observed many times. The J gene is TRBJ1-1, the V gene TRBV29-1; weak D call: TRBD1 (5 bases). The CDR3 covers 13 residues. The ends were cut back, 7 bases at V and 2 bases at J, with 14 bases in the middle. Germline CDR1 SQVTM, CDR2 ANQGSEA. In DNA, the CDR3 is TGCAGCGGCGAGGGGCAGGGCAACACTGAAGCTTTCTTT. This translates into CSGEGQGNTEAFF.

In its sample, this clonotype was seen a few times. This chain uses TRBV2 with TRBJ1-1, with D unresolved. The V gene's germline CDR1 is SNHLY and CDR2 FYNNEI. CDR3 size: 12 residues. V was cut by 7 bases and J by 3 bases, with 9 bases left in between. The CDR3 sequence: CASKAEYTEAFF. DNA of the CDR3: TGTGCCAGCAAAGCGGAGTACACTGAAGCTTTCTTT.

Many counts were recorded for this clonotype. Here the CDR3 DNA reads TGCGCCAGCAGCCCCGGGACAGGGATCAATATCGGGACTGAAGCTTTCTTT. This translates into CASSPGTGINIGTEAFF. The gene calls are TRBV4-1 and TRBJ1-1; 9 nucleotides align to TRBD1. CDR3 length: 17 residues. Germline V gives CDR1 MGHRA, CDR2 YSYEKL. V was clipped by 4 bases and J by 5 bases; unmatched bases: 14.

This chain uses TRBV19 with TRBJ2-3; 11 positions match TRBD1. The CDR3 is 14 amino acids. The germline CDR1 and CDR2 sequences are LNHDA and SQIVND (reference sequence). Germline trimming cut 6 bases from V and 4 bases from J; bases unmatched to any gene: 3. For the CDR3, the DNA is TGTGCCAGTAGAAGGGGACAGGGGGCAGATACGCAGTATTTT. Amino acid sequence: CASRRGQGADTQYF.

The rearrangement links TRBV20-1 to TRBJ1-2; D is unresolved. Germline V gene data show CDR1 as DFQATT and CDR2 as SNEGSKA (reference sequence). V dropped 5 bases and J dropped 8 bases, with 18 bases sitting between them. This CDR3 has 13 amino acids. The CDR3 nucleotides read TGCAGTGCTCAATTAACAGAGTCTAGGGGCTACACCTTC. It specifies CSAQLTESRGYTF.